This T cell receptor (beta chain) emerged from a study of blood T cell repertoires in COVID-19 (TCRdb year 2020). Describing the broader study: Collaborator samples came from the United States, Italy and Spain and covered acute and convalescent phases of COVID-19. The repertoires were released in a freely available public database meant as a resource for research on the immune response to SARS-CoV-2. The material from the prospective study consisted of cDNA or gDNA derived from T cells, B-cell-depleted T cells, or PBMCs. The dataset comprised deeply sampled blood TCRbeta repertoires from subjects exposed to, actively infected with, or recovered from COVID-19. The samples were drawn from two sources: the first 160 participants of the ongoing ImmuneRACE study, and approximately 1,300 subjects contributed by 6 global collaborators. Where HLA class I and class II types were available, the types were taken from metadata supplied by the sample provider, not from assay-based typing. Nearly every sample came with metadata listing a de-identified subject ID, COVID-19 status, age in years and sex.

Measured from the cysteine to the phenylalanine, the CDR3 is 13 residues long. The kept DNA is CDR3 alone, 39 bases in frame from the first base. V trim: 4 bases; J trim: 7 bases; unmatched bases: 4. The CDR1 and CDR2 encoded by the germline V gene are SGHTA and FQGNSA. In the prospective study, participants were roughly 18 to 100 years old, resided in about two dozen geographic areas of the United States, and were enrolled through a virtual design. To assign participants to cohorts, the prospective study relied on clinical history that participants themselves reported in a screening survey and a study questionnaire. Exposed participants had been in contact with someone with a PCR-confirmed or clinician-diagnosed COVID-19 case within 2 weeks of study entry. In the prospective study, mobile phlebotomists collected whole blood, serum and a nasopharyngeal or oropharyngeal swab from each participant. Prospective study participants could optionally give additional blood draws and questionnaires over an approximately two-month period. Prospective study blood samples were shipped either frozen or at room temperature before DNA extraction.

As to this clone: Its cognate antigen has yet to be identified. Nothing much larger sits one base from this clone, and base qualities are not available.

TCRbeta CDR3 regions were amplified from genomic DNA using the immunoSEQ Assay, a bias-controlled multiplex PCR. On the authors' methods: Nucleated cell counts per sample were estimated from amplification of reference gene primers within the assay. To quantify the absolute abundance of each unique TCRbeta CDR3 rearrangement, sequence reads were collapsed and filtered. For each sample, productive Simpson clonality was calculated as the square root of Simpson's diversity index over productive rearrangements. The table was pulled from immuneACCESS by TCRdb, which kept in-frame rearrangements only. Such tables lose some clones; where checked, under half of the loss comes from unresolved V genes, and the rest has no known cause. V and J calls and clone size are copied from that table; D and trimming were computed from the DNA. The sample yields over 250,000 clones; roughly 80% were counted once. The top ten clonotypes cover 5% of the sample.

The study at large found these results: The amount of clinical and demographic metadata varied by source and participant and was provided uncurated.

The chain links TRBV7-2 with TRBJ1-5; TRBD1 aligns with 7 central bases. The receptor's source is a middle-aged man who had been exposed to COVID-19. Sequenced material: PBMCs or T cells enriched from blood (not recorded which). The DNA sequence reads TGTGCCAGCAGCTCCGACAGGGTACAGCCCCAGCATTTT. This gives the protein CASSSDRVQPQHF.